The rows below give T cell receptor beta chains drawn from one sample of a study of T cells in Graves' hyperthyroidism and ophthalmopathy. TCRdb re-called the multiplex PCR reads with MiXCR, one entry per CDR3 protein. The repertoire has under 350,000 distinct CDR3 sequences, roughly 20% of them found once; the top ten carry 45% to 50%. The sample taken for sequencing was blood. All receptors come from a woman aged 50 to 60 with Graves' hyperthyroidism. Each CDR3 is given with its conserved first and last residue. A D gene is named only where the DNA matches it firmly. A row's size may be missing; if present it is once, few, many or a size class.

clone_size d_call j_call v_call cdr3_nt cdr3_aa
many - TRBJ1-1 TRBV7-8 TGTGCCAGCAGCTTAGCGGTGCAGGGCGCCGAAGCTTTCTTT CASSLAVQGAEAFF
many - TRBJ2-3 TRBV11-2 TGTGCCAGCAGCTTAGATCCGCGACAGGGCACAGATACGCAGTATTTT CASSLDPRQGTDTQYF
few - TRBJ1-2 TRBV28 TGTGCCAGCAGTTCCGAGGCAACCCGCTATGGCTACACCTTC CASSSEATRYGYTF
many - TRBJ1-1 TRBV6-5 TGTGCCAGCAGTTACGCAGTAGAACAGGGAAGGAACACTGAAGCTTTCTTT CASSYAVEQGRNTEAFF
few - TRBJ2-5 TRBV30 TGTGCCTGGAGGGATCGACAGGACAACCAAGAGACCCAGTACTTC CAWRDRQDNQETQYF
- - TRBJ2-7 TRBV27 TGTGCCAGCAGCCCTTCGGGAGCTACTACTTTGGGGGAGCAGTACTTC CASSPSGATTLGEQYF
many - TRBJ1-2 TRBV4-1 TGCGCCAGCAGCCAAGGTGGCGACCTCTATGGCTACACCTTC CASSQGGDLYGYTF
few - TRBJ1-1 TRBV7-9 TGTGCCAGCAGCTTACAGGGAGAGAGCACTGAAGCTTTCTTT CASSLQGESTEAFF
few TRBD1 TRBJ2-3 TRBV6-1 TGTGCCAGCAGTAAACAGACAGGGCGCGATGCCATGGGGTACACAGATACGCAGTATTTT CASSKQTGRDAMGYTDTQYF
many TRBD1 TRBJ2-1 TRBV5-1 TGCGCCAGCAGCTTGAGTGTGGGACAGGGCTCCTACAATGAGCAGTTCTTC CASSLSVGQGSYNEQFF
few TRBD2 TRBJ2-1 TRBV28 TGTGCCAGCAGCAAACGCTACGGGAGGGGCGAGCAGTTCTTC CASSKRYGRGEQFF
- TRBD2 TRBJ2-7 TRBV4-1 TGCGCCAGCAGCCAACAGGGCCTAGCGGGAGCCTACGAGCAGTACTTC CASSQQGLAGAYEQYF
- TRBD1 TRBJ1-1 TRBV5-5 TGTGCCAGCAGCGAAGAACAGGGGGCGATGGGTGGGAACACTGAAGCTTTCTTT CASSEEQGAMGGNTEAFF
few - TRBJ2-6 TRBV6-6 TGTGCCAGCAGTTACGGACTCACCGGGGCCAACGTCCTGACTTTC CASSYGLTGANVLTF
- - TRBJ1-5 TRBV12-3/TRBV12-4 TGTGCCAGCAGTCCACAGGGACTGGGCAATCAGCCCCAGCATTTT CASSPQGLGNQPQHF
- - TRBJ2-1 TRBV19 TGTGCCAGGGACGCCGGGTCTAAGGATGAGCAGTTCTTC CARDAGSKDEQFF
many TRBD2 TRBJ2-7 TRBV12-3/TRBV12-4 TGTGCCAGCAGTTCTTGGACTAGCGGGTCCCTATACGAGCAGTACTTC CASSSWTSGSLYEQYF
- - TRBJ1-1 TRBV20-1 TGCAGTGCTAGAGATCTGACAGTGAACACTGAAGCTTTCTTT CSARDLTVNTEAFF
many - TRBJ1-6 TRBV3-1 TGTGCCAGCACCCAAGGGGATTCACCCCTCCACTTT CASTQGDSPLHF
many - TRBJ2-5 TRBV30 TGTGCCTGGGGGGGTGGAAGACTCGGCCAAGAGACCCAGTACTTC CAWGGGRLGQETQYF
- TRBD2 TRBJ2-2 TRBV12-3/TRBV12-4 TGTGCCAGCAGCTCCTTCGGAGCGGGGGGGCATGACACCGGGGAGCTGTTTTTT CASSSFGAGGHDTGELFF
- - TRBJ1-1 TRBV12-3/TRBV12-4 TGTGCCAGCAGTTTAATGGGCAGGCCGAACACTGAAGCTTTCTTT CASSLMGRPNTEAFF